This TCR beta chain is from a study of response to subunit inactivated influenza vaccine. Study-wide results and limits: Few new T cells, the authors suggested, are recruited by each seasonal influenza vaccination.

Germline CDR1 reads MDHEN; CDR2 reads SYDVKM. V lost 5 bases, J lost 12 bases, and 23 bases lay in between. There are 15 residues in the CDR3. TCRdb fed the RT-PCR reads into MiXCR, producing one record per CDR3 protein. The sample has almost 600,000 distinct CDR3 sequences, around 15% seen once. Concerning this clonotype: The antigen is unknown.

The chain links TRBV28 to TRBJ1-3; a possible D gene is TRBD1 (6 bases). Sample: PBMCs from blood, taken roughly 12 days after vaccination. This TCR was sampled from a man aged 50 or older who received an inactivated influenza vaccine. The CDR3 coding sequence is TGTGCCAGCAGTCTGAGGACCGGGACAATCAGCGGCATATATTTT. Protein sequence: CASSLRTGTISGIYF.